This T cell receptor beta chain was captured in a study of blood T cell repertoires in COVID-19 (dated by TCRdb to 2020 to 2022). A note on the overall study: Samples from collaborators originated in the United States, Italy and Spain and spanned both the acute and convalescent phases of COVID-19. Samples came from the ongoing ImmuneRACE study (first 160 participants) plus 1,254 subjects from 6 global collaborators. The sample metadata nearly always contained a de-identified subject ID, COVID-19 status, age in years and sex. The prospective study material was composed of cDNA or gDNA derived from T cells, B-cell-depleted T cells, or PBMCs. Deeply sampled blood TCRbeta repertoires from subjects exposed to, actively infected with, or recovered from COVID-19 were included in the dataset. Where available, HLA class I and class II types were taken from metadata supplied by the sample provider and were not determined by assay-based typing. The repertoires were made available in a free public database intended to serve as a resource for research on the immune response to SARS-CoV-2.

Worth noting for this clone: This clone's antigen is unknown. Base qualities are not at hand, and no much larger clone is one base apart.

The immunoSEQ Assay, a bias-controlled multiplex PCR, was used to amplify TCRbeta CDR3 regions from genomic DNA. The authors processed their data as follows. Nucleated cell counts per sample were estimated from amplification of reference gene primers within the assay. To quantify the absolute abundance of each unique TCRbeta CDR3 rearrangement, sequence reads were collapsed and filtered. Productive Simpson clonality was computed per sample as the square root of Simpson's diversity index over productive rearrangements. TCRdb obtained this table from immuneACCESS and retained in-frame rearrangements with V and J assigned. These tables miss some clones; where compared with another copy, unresolved V genes account for less than half of the shortfall, and the remainder is unexplained. V and J calls and clone size come straight from that table; D and trimming were deduced from the DNA. The sample contains roughly 100,000 clones, around 88% of them found a single time. Of the sample, just over 2% is held by the ten largest clones.

The CDR3 goes from the cysteine to the phenylalanine over 12 residues. Just the 36-base CDR3 DNA is kept, in frame starting at base 1. V and J lose 3 bases and 2 bases, and a span of 5 bases separates them. The germline V gene encodes CDR1 DFQATT and CDR2 SNEGSKA (reference sequence). At one collaborating source in Seattle, patients were enrolled during active infection and were followed longitudinally through the course of disease. Collaborating institutions collected whole blood in K2EDTA tubes following their own protocols. For TCRbeta analysis, collaborator samples were shipped as frozen whole blood, as isolated PBMCs, or as DNA extracted from either sample type. Findings and caveats that apply to the study as a whole: Clinical and demographic metadata were provided uncurated, with the amount varying by source and participant.

This TCR was sampled from a man in his fifties with COVID-19, enrolled during active disease. The specimen sequenced was peripheral blood. The chain is made from TRBV20-1 and TRBJ1-5; no D gene call is confident. The sequenced DNA is TGCAGTGCTAGTAGAGGCAATCAGCCCCAGCATTTT. It is translated as CSASRGNQPQHF.